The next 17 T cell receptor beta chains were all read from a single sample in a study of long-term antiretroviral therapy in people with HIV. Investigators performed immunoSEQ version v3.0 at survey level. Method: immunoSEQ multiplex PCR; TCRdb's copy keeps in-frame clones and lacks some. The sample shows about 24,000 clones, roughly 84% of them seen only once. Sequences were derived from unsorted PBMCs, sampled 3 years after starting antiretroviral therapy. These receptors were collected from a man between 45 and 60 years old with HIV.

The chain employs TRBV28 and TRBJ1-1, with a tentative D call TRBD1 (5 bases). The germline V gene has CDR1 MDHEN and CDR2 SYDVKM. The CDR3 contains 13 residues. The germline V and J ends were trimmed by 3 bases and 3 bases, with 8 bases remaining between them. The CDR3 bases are TGTGCCAGCAGTTTCGGACAATACACTGAAGCTTTCTTT. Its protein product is CASSFGQYTEAFF.

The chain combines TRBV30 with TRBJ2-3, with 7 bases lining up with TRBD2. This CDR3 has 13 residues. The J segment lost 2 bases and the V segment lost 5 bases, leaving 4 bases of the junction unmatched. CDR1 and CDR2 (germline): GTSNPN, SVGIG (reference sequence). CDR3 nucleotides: TGTGCCTGGTCGCGGGGGTCCACAGATACGCAGTATTTT. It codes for CAWSRGSTDTQYF.

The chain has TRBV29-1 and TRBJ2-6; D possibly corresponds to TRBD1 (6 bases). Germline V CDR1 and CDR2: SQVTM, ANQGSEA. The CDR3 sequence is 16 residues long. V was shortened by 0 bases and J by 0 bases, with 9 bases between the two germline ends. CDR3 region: CSVEDRGSSGANVLTF. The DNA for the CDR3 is TGCAGCGTTGAAGACAGGGGAAGCTCTGGGGCCAACGTCCTGACTTTC.

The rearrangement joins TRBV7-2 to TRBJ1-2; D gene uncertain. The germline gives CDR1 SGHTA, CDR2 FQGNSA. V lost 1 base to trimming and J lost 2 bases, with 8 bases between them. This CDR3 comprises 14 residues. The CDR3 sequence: CASSLVRQNYGYTF. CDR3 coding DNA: TGTGCCAGCAGCTTAGTGAGGCAGAACTATGGCTACACCTTC.

The CDR3: CASSVGGLTGELFF. In nucleotides, the CDR3 is TGTGCCAGCAGCGTAGGGGGGTTGACCGGGGAGCTGTTTTTT. The genes are TRBV9 and TRBJ2-2; D may correspond to TRBD1 or TRBD2 (5 bases each). The CDR3 has 14 residues. V lost 0 bases, J lost 5 bases, and 8 bases lay in between. Germline V CDR1 and CDR2: SGDLS, YYNGEE.

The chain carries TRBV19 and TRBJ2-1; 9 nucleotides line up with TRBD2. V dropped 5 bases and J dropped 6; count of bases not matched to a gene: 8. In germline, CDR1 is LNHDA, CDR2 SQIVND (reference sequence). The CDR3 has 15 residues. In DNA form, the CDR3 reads TGTGCCAGTAGTCTCTTCGCGGGAGGGATCAATGAGCAGTTCTTC. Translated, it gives CASSLFAGGINEQFF.

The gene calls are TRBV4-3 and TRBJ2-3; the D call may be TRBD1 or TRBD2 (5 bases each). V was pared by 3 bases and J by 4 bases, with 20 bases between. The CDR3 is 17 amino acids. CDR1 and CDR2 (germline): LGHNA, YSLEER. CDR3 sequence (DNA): TGCGCCAGCAGCCAGATAATTGGGACCCTGATAGCAGATACGCAGTATTTT. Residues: CASSQIIGTLIADTQYF.

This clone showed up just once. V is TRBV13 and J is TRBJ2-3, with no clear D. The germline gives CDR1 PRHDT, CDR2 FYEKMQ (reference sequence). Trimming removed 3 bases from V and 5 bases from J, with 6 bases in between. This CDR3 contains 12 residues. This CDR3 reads CASSFGQDTQYF. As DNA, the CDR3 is TGTGCCAGCAGCTTTGGTCAAGATACGCAGTATTTT.

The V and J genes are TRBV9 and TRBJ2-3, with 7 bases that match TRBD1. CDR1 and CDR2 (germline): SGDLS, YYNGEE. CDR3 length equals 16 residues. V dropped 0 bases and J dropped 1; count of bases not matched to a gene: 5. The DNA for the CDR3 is TGTGCCAGCAGCGTAGAGACAGGGCTTGGCACAGATACGCAGTATTTT. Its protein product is CASSVETGLGTDTQYF.

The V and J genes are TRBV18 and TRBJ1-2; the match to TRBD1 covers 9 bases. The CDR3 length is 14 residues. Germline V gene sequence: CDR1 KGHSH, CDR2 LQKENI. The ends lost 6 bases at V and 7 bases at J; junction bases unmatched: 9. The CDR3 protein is CASSGTGLKGGYTF. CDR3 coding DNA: TGTGCCAGCTCCGGGACAGGGCTGAAGGGTGGCTACACCTTC.

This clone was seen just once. For the CDR3, the DNA is TGCGCCAGCAGCCAAGAGAGGGCTAGCGGGGCTTTGCCCTACAATGAGCAGTTCTTC. This sequence encodes CASSQERASGALPYNEQFF. This chain uses TRBV4-3 with TRBJ2-1; TRBD2 matches 9 bases. The length of the CDR3 is 19 residues. The trim removed 0 bases at V and 2 bases at J, leaving 11 bases unmatched. Germline V gene sequence: CDR1 LGHNA, CDR2 YSLEER.

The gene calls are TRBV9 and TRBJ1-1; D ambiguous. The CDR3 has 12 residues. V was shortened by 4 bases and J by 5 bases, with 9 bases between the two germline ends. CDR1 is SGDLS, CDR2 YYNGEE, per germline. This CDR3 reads CASSPRETEAFF. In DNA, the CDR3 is TGTGCCAGCAGCCCCCGGGAGACTGAAGCTTTCTTT.

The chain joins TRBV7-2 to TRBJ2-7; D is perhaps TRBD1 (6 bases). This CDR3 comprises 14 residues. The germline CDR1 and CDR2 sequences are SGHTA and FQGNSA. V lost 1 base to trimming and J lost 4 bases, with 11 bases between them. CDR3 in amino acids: CASSLVQGFYEQYF. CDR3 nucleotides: TGTGCCAGCAGCTTAGTACAGGGATTTTACGAGCAGTACTTC. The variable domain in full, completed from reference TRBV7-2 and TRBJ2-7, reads GAGVSQSPSNKVTEKGKDVELRCDPISGHTALYWYRQSLGQGLEFLIYFQGNSAPDKSGLPSDRFSAERTGGSVSTLTIQRTQQEDSAVYLCASSLVQGFYEQYFGPGTRLTVT.

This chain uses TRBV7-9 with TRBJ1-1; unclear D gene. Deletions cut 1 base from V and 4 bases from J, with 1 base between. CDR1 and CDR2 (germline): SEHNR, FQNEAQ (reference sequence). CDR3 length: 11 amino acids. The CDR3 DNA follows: TGTGCCAGCAGCTTAGTCACTGAAGCTTTCTTT. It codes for CASSLVTEAFF.

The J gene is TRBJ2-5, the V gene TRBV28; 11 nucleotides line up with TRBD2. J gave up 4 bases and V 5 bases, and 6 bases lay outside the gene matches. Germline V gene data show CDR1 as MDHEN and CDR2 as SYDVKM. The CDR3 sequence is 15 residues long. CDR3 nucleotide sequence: TGTGCCAGCAGTCAAGTAGCGGGAGGGGGAGAGACCCAGTACTTC. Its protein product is CASSQVAGGGETQYF.

CDR3 loop: CASSDSGVPNLTQHF. The CDR3 DNA reads as TGTGCCAGCAGCGACTCGGGGGTACCCAATTTGACCCAGCATTTT. The chain employs TRBV28 and TRBJ1-5, with TRBD1 as a possible D gene (5 bases). Looked up from germline, CDR1 is MDHEN and CDR2 is SYDVKM. The CDR3 runs to 15 residues. Trimming pared 6 bases from V and 11 bases from J, leaving 23 bases between.

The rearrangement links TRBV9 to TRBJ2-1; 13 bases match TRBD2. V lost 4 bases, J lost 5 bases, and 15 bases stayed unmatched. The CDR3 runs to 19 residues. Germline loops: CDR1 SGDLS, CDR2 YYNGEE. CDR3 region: CASSLTGTSGNGLNNEQFF. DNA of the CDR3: TGTGCCAGCAGCCTCACCGGGACTAGCGGGAACGGTTTAAACAATGAGCAGTTCTTC.